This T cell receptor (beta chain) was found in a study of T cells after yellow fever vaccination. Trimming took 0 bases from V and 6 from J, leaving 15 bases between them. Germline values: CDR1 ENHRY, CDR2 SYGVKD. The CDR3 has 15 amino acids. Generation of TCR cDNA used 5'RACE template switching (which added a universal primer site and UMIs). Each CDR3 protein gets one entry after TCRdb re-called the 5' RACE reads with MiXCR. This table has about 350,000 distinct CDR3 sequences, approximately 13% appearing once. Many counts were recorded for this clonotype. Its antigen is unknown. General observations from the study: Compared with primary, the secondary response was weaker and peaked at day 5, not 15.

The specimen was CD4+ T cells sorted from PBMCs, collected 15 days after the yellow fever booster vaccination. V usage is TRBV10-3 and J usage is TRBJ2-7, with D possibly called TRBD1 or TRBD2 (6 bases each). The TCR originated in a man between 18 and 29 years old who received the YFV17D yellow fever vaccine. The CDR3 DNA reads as TGTGCCATCAGTGAGTCAGGGGGGCAGGCAAGCGAGCAGTACTTC. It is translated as CAISESGGQASEQYF.